These 9 T cell receptor beta chains originate from one sample sequenced in a study of cytomegalovirus exposure and HLA in healthy donors (dated by TCRdb to the late 2010s). Libraries came from the immunoSEQ multiplex PCR assay. The multiplex PCR relied on a mix of 60 forward primers for TCR Vbeta segments and 13 reverse primers for TCR Jbeta segments. TCRdb retrieved this table from immuneACCESS and kept in-frame rearrangements only. Not all clones are present; in checked studies, unresolved V genes account for under half, and no reason is known for the remainder. The sample table lists approximately 200,000 clones, 84% of them with a count of one. The ten largest clones take up 0.25% to 0.3% of the sample. The sequencing sample was made of PBMCs. The receptors stem from a boy aged 5-17 years in good health and CMV-seronegative.

The chain couples TRBV5-1 to TRBJ2-4; 9 bases are a match to TRBD1. CDR3 length: 14 amino acids. Trimming cost V 2 bases and J 4 bases; bases outside gene matches: 1. The germline gives CDR1 SGHRS, CDR2 YFSETQ. DNA of the CDR3: TGCGCCAGCAGCTTTGGGACAGGGAAAAACATTCAGTACTTC. It codes for CASSFGTGKNIQYF.

This chain connects TRBV6-6 to TRBJ2-7, with TRBD1 identical over 10 bases. V was pared by 0 bases and J by 6 bases, with 2 bases of the junction left unmatched. The CDR3 runs 14 residues. CDR1 and CDR2 from the germline V gene are MNHNY and SVGAGI (reference sequence). The DNA of the CDR3 is TGTGCCAGCAGTTACTCGGGACAGGGGCGCGAGCAGTACTTC. Its translation: CASSYSGQGREQYF.

The CDR3 DNA sequence: TGTGCCAGCAGTGGCACTCGGACAGGGCGCGGGGATACGCAGTATTTT. This translates into CASSGTRTGRGDTQYF. This sequence joins TRBV27 and TRBJ2-3; TRBD1 agrees at 8 bases. V gave up 5 bases and J gave up 6 bases; unmatched junction bases: 13. The germline V gene has CDR1 MNHEY and CDR2 SMNVEV (reference sequence). This CDR3 has 16 amino acids.

The rearrangement uses TRBV29-1 and TRBJ1-1; the D gene is possibly TRBD1 (6 bases). This CDR3 is 12 amino acids long. CDR1 is SQVTM, CDR2 ANQGSEA, per germline. Between the trimmed V and J ends, which lost 2 bases and 11 bases, there was a span of 15 bases. The CDR3 DNA follows: TGCAGCGTTGAAAGGACAGCGGCGAATGCTTTCTTT. Translation: CSVERTAANAFF.

The chain recombines TRBV4-1 with TRBJ1-2; D unclear. Germline V gene data show CDR1 as MGHRA and CDR2 as YSYEKL. This CDR3 is built from 14 residues. V was clipped by 2 bases and J by 3 bases, with 10 bases between them. The CDR3, as DNA: TGCGCCAGCAGCCAACAGGCCTACGACTATGGCTACACCTTC. Its translation is CASSQQAYDYGYTF.

The chain uses TRBV27 and TRBJ2-3; 8 bases are shared with TRBD2. Germline trimming cut 2 bases from V and 0 bases from J; bases unmatched to any gene: 10. The germline V gene encodes CDR1 MNHEY and CDR2 SMNVEV (reference sequence). The CDR3 consists of 18 residues. CDR3 sequence (DNA): TGTGCCAGCAGTTTAGTTACTAGCGGTTTAGGTAGCACAGATACGCAGTATTTT. This codes for CASSLVTSGLGSTDTQYF.

This clone was counted only a few times. The chain has TRBV29-1 and TRBJ2-7; 9 nucleotides agree with TRBD1. The junction had 3 bases not matched to a gene; V was cut back by 4 bases and J by 5 bases. The CDR3 extends over 12 amino acids. The germline V gene encodes CDR1 SQVTM and CDR2 ANQGSEA. CDR3 bases: TGCAGCGTTGGGACAGGGGTTAACGAGCAGTACTTC. This codes for CSVGTGVNEQYF.

This rearrangement joins TRBV9 to TRBJ2-5, with D perhaps matching TRBD1 (6 bases). The CDR3 consists of 15 residues. Germline CDR1 SGDLS, CDR2 YYNGEE. The V gene lost 4 bases and the J gene lost 1 base, with 14 bases spanning the gap. The CDR3 DNA follows: TGTGCCAGCAGCAAGATTGACAGGCCCCAAGAGACCCAGTACTTC. Translating it yields CASSKIDRPQETQYF. Complete variable domain (other parts from reference TRBV9 and TRBJ2-5): DSGVTQTPKHLITATGQRVTLRCSPRSGDLSVYWYQQSLDQGLQFLIQYYNGEERAKGNILERFSAQQFPDLHSELNLSSLELGDSALYFCASSKIDRPQETQYFGPGTRLLVL.

The chain uses TRBV30 and TRBJ2-1; tentative D call: TRBD2 (5 bases). The CDR3 runs to 11 residues. The V gene's germline CDR1 is GTSNPN and CDR2 SVGIG (reference sequence). V lost 7 bases to trimming and J lost 9 bases, with 13 bases between them. The CDR3 protein is CASARGSEQFF. CDR3 DNA: TGTGCCTCGGCCCGAGGGAGTGAGCAGTTCTTC.